Below, 14 T cell receptor beta chains from the same sample are listed, as sequenced in a study of CD8 T cells in Susac syndrome (dated by TCRdb to about 2019). The protocol used for the library was the immunoSEQ multiplex PCR assay. RNA was extracted using the RNeasy kit, and roughly 0.45 to 1 ug of the RNA was reverse transcribed with random hexamers. TCRdb reprocessing: public reads trimmed at Q25 with fastp, clones called with MiXCR, in-frame beta chains kept. Each entry merges the rows of one CDR3 protein and shows their most common DNA and genes. This sample comprises 150,000 or so distinct CDR3 sequences, 95% of them detected only once. In total, the top ten clones hold 0.14% of the sample. The specimen sequenced was CD4+ T cells from PBMCs. These receptors originate from a human donor with Susac syndrome.

This clonotype was detected once. J is TRBJ2-5 and V is TRBV30; 10 bases line up with TRBD2. The ends lost 0 bases at V and 8 bases at J; junction bases unmatched: 3. Germline V CDR1 and CDR2: GTSNPN, SVGIG (reference sequence). The CDR3 runs to 13 residues. DNA for the CDR3: TGTGCCTGGAGTGTGACTAGCGGGCTTACCCAGTACTTC. Translated: CAWSVTSGLTQYF.

This clonotype was detected once. The chain is built from TRBV9 and TRBJ1-6, with TRBD1 as a possible D gene (5 bases). The CDR3 length is 17 residues. V lost 4 bases and J 4 bases, leaving 18 bases between the germline ends. The germline V gene has CDR1 SGDLS and CDR2 YYNGEE. This CDR3 is CASSPRGDLPYNSPLHF. DNA of the CDR3: TGTGCCAGCAGCCCCAGAGGGGATCTCCCTTATAATTCACCCCTCCACTTT.

The chain recombines TRBV12-3 or TRBV12-4 with TRBJ2-4; TRBD2 agrees at 7 bases. With V trimmed by 5 bases and J by 0 bases, 7 bases remained unmatched. This CDR3 is 16 amino acids long. Here the CDR3 reads CASSPRDYVAKNIQYF. Written as DNA, the CDR3 is TGTGCCAGCAGTCCACGGGACTACGTAGCCAAAAACATTCAGTACTTC.

The chain employs TRBV15 and TRBJ1-4, with TRBD1 as a possible D gene (6 bases). CDR1 is LNHNV and CDR2 is YYDKDF in the germline V gene (reference sequence). Trimming removed 8 bases at V and 3 bases at J, with 19 bases between. The CDR3 has 16 amino acids. In nucleotides, the CDR3 is TGTGCCACCGCCCGCCGGGGGGGCCGGGCTAATGAAAAACTGTTTTTT. Protein: CATARRGGRANEKLFF.

The chain is built from TRBV6-5 and TRBJ1-5; weak D call: TRBD1 (6 bases). CDR1 MNHEY and CDR2 SVGAGI come from the germline V gene. V lost 0 bases and J lost 0, with 15 bases in between. This CDR3 is built from 18 residues. CDR3 in amino acids: CASSYSFRTEYSNQPQHF. In DNA, the CDR3 is TGTGCCAGCAGTTACTCCTTTCGGACAGAATATAGCAATCAGCCCCAGCATTTT.

The genes are TRBV10-3 and TRBJ1-2; D is unresolved. CDR3 size: 13 residues. V lost 0 bases and J 8 bases, leaving 10 bases between the germline ends. Germline V gives CDR1 ENHRY, CDR2 SYGVKD. The CDR3 bases are TGTGCCATCAGTGAGTCGTCGGGTACCGGCTACACCTTC. Encoded protein: CAISESSGTGYTF.

This rearrangement joins TRBV18 to TRBJ2-3; weak D call: TRBD2 (5 bases). The germline V and J ends were trimmed by 3 bases and 7 bases, with 11 bases remaining between them. CDR3 length: 13 amino acids. Germline V lookup: CDR1 KGHSH, CDR2 LQKENI. The CDR3 DNA follows: TGTGCCAGCTCACCTACTAGTTCGAATACGCAGTATTTT. Translation: CASSPTSSNTQYF.

The chain links TRBV5-6 to TRBJ2-6, with 8 bases aligning to TRBD2. Per germline, CDR1 SGHDT and CDR2 YYEEEE. The CDR3 is 20 residues long. V dropped 1 base and J dropped 0; count of bases not matched to a gene: 12. In DNA form, the CDR3 reads TGTGCCAGCAGCTTGTTCACGGGAGGGCTAGGGGTCTCTGGGGCCAACGTCCTGACTTTC. Encoded protein: CASSLFTGGLGVSGANVLTF.

The J gene is TRBJ1-2, the V gene TRBV9, with D tentatively TRBD1 (5 bases). Trimming removed 0 bases from V and 8 bases from J, with 14 bases in between. This CDR3 comprises 14 residues. Per the germline V gene, CDR1 is SGDLS and CDR2 is YYNGEE. In DNA form, the CDR3 reads TGTGCCAGCAGCGTAGTTACGGGGGACCAAGGCTACACCTTC. Protein: CASSVVTGDQGYTF.

V is TRBV7-6 and J is TRBJ2-5; D not resolved. Trimming took 0 bases from V and 1 from J, leaving 6 bases between them. The V gene's germline CDR1 is SGHVS and CDR2 FNYEAQ. The CDR3 has 14 amino acids. Here the CDR3 reads CASSLARVQETQYF. In nucleotides, the CDR3 is TGTGCCAGCAGCTTAGCAAGGGTCCAAGAGACCCAGTACTTC.

This rearrangement joins TRBV7-3 to TRBJ2-1; D possibly matches TRBD1 or TRBD2 (5 bases each). The CDR3 consists of 15 residues. Trimming shortened V by 0 bases and J by 2 bases, and 8 bases separated the two germline ends. Germline CDR1 SGHTA, CDR2 FQGTGA. The CDR3 DNA follows: TGTGCCAGCAGCTTAACTTGGGGACCCTACAATGAGCAGTTCTTC. It specifies CASSLTWGPYNEQFF.

V is TRBV24-1 and J is TRBJ1-5; no reliable D call. The CDR3 runs to 14 residues. The germline V and J ends were trimmed by 0 bases and 1 base, with 3 bases remaining between them. Germline V gene sequence: CDR1 KGHDR, CDR2 SFDVKD. In DNA, the CDR3 is TGTGCCACCAGTGATTTGCGGAGCAATCAGCCCCAGCATTTT. Amino acid sequence: CATSDLRSNQPQHF.

V usage is TRBV5-4 and J usage is TRBJ2-7, with D perhaps matching TRBD2 (5 bases). Germline V gene data show CDR1 as SGHNT and CDR2 as YYREEE (reference sequence). This CDR3 region has 15 residues. Trimming stripped 4 bases from V and 4 bases from J, with 18 bases between. The CDR3 sequence: CASSVSRVAQYEQYF. The CDR3 DNA follows: TGTGCCAGCAGCGTTAGTCGGGTAGCGCAGTACGAGCAGTACTTC.

The V and J genes are TRBV5-6 and TRBJ2-4; D is ambiguous. This CDR3 spans 12 amino acids. From germline, CDR1 is SGHDT and CDR2 YYEEEE. V lost 2 bases, J lost 4 bases, and 4 bases lay in between. The CDR3 region has the DNA TGTGCCAGCAGCTTAAGGAAAAACATTCAGTACTTC. Protein: CASSLRKNIQYF.